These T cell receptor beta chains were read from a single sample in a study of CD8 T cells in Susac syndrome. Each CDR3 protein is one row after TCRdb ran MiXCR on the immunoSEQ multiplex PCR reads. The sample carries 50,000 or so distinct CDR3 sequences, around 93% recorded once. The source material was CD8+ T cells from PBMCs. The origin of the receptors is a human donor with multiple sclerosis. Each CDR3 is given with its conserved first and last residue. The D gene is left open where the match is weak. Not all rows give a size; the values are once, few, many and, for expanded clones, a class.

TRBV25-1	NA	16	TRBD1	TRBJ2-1	CASSPLVGTGGDEQFF	TGTGCCAGCAGTCCGCTGGTCGGGACAGGGGGCGATGAGCAGTTCTTC
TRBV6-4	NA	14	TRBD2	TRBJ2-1	CASSPSGGPSEQFF	TGTGCCAGCAGCCCTAGCGGGGGGCCCAGTGAGCAGTTCTTC
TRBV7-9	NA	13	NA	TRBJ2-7	CAGWDGSSYEQYF	TGTGCCGGGTGGGACGGGAGCTCCTACGAGCAGTACTTC
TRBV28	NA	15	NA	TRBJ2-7	CASSARPWWGDEQYF	TGTGCCAGCAGTGCCCGGCCTTGGTGGGGAGACGAGCAGTACTTC
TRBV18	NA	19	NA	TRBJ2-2	CASSPPIPVRSANTGELFF	TGTGCCAGCTCACCGCCCATCCCCGTCAGGTCCGCGAACACCGGGGAGCTGTTTTTT
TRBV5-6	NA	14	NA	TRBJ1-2	CASSAGTLVYGYTF	TGTGCCAGCAGCGCCGGGACACTCGTTTATGGCTACACCTTC
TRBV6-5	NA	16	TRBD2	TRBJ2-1	CASSYPGLAGVNEQFF	TGTGCCAGCAGTTACCCTGGACTAGCGGGGGTTAATGAGCAGTTCTTC
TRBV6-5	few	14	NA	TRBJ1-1	CASSYYGTGTEAFF	TGTGCCAGCAGTTACTATGGGACGGGGACTGAAGCTTTCTTT
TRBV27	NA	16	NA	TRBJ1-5	CASSLSGWYSNQPQHF	TGTGCCAGCAGTTTATCTGGGTGGTATAGCAATCAGCCCCAGCATTTT
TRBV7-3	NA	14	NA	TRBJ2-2	CASSLWGNTGELFF	TGTGCCAGCAGCTTATGGGGTAACACCGGGGAGCTGTTTTTT
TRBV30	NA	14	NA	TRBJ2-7	CAWSRDTHALEQYF	TGTGCCTGGAGTCGGGACACCCATGCCTTGGAGCAGTACTTC
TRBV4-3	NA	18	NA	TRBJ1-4	CASSQGEGRETTNEKLFF	TGCGCCAGCAGCCAAGGGGAGGGGAGGGAGACAACTAATGAAAAACTGTTTTTT
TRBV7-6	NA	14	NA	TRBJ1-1	CASSSGGPNTEAFF	TGTGCCAGCAGCTCTGGGGGGCCTAACACTGAAGCTTTCTTT
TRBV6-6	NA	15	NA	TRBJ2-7	CASSQPDMGPYEQYF	TGTGCCAGCAGCCAACCGGACATGGGCCCATACGAGCAGTACTTC
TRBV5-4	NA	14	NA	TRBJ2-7	CASSLGSQGYEQYF	TGTGCCAGCAGCTTGGGTTCTCAGGGCTACGAGCAGTACTTC
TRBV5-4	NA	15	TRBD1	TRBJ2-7	CASSSRDRAIYEQYF	TGTGCCAGCAGCTCCCGGGACAGGGCCATTTACGAGCAGTACTTC
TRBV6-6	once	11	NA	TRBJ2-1	CASSFGTEQFF	TGTGCCAGCAGTTTTGGGACGGAGCAGTTCTTC
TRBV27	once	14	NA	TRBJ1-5	CASSFSGSNQPQHF	TGTGCCAGCAGTTTCTCGGGCAGCAATCAGCCCCAGCATTTT
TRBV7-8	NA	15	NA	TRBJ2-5	CASSLGSGVQETQYF	TGTGCCAGCAGCTTAGGGTCCGGGGTGCAAGAGACCCAGTACTTC
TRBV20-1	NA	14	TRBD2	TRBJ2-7	CSARVLAGVYEQYF	TGCAGTGCTAGAGTACTAGCGGGGGTATACGAGCAGTACTTC
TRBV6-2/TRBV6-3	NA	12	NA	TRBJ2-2	CASSYSAGELFF	TGTGCCAGCAGTTACTCTGCAGGGGAGCTGTTTTTT
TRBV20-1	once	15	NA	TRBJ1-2	CSARDLMGDNYGYTF	TGCAGTGCTAGAGATCTCATGGGGGATAACTATGGCTACACCTTC
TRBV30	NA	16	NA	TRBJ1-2	CAWSVQLGRLPQEYTF	TGTGCCTGGAGTGTACAACTGGGACGACTTCCCCAGGAATACACCTTC
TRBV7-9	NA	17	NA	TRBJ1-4	CASSNKGDGERSEKLFF	TGTGCCAGCAGCAACAAAGGGGACGGCGAGAGGAGTGAAAAACTGTTTTTT
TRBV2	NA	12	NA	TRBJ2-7	CASSYGIYEQYF	TGTGCCAGCAGTTATGGGATCTACGAGCAGTACTTC
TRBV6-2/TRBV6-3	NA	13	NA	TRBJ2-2	CASEDTNTGELFF	TGTGCCAGCGAAGACACTAACACCGGGGAGCTGTTTTTT
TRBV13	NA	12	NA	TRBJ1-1	CASSDSRAEAFF	TGTGCCAGCAGCGACTCACGAGCTGAAGCTTTCTTT
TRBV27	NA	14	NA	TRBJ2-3	CASSWVSRTDTQYF	TGTGCCAGCAGCTGGGTTTCGCGCACAGATACGCAGTATTTT
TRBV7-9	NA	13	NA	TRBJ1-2	CASSLEHIYGYTF	TGTGCCAGCAGCTTAGAACATATCTATGGCTACACCTTC
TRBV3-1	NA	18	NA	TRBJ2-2	CASSQDLGGVLVTGELFF	TGTGCCAGCAGCCAAGATCTGGGGGGTGTCCTCGTGACCGGGGAGCTGTTTTTT